The next 2 T cell receptor beta chains were all read from a single sample in a study of shared clonotypes between healthy human individuals. Libraries were prepared by immunoSEQ multiplex PCR; TCRdb keeps only in-frame clonotypes and omits some of them. The sample holds 300,000 to 400,000 clones, about 74% seen once. Sequencing was done on a sample of memory CD4+ T cells sorted from blood. The subset: CD45RA-negative fraction. These TCRs come from a man under 40 in good health.

The CDR3 nucleotides read TGTGCCAGCAGTCCACAGGACAGGGCAGGGTACGAGCAGTACTTC. Protein product: CASSPQDRAGYEQYF. The J gene is TRBJ2-7, the V gene TRBV28, with 8 bases identical to TRBD1. The V and J ends lost 5 bases and 4 bases, in that order; junction bases with no gene match: 10. Germline lookup yields CDR1 MDHEN and CDR2 SYDVKM. CDR3 length equals 15 residues.

The gene calls are TRBV7-2 and TRBJ1-1; a weak D match, TRBD1 (5 bases). The V and J ends lost 2 bases and 4 bases respectively, with 11 bases between them. CDR1 and CDR2 (germline): SGHTA, FQGNSA. This CDR3 has 14 residues. CDR3 DNA: TGTGCCAGCAGCTTATTAGGGAGGGGCACTGAAGCTTTCTTT. Amino acids: CASSLLGRGTEAFF. The whole variable domain, remainder taken from reference TRBV7-2 and TRBJ1-1, is GAGVSQSPSNKVTEKGKDVELRCDPISGHTALYWYRQSLGQGLEFLIYFQGNSAPDKSGLPSDRFSAERTGGSVSTLTIQRTQQEDSAVYLCASSLLGRGTEAFFGQGTRLTVV.